The 19 T cell receptor beta chains given below trace back to one sample, sequenced in a study of shared clonotypes between healthy human individuals. TCRdb's table, derived via immunoSEQ multiplex PCR, lists solely in-frame clones and lacks some. The table has about 1 million clones, approximately 72% seen once; the top ten hold 1.4% to 1.5%. The sequencing input was memory CD4+ T cells sorted from blood. Subset here: CD45RA-negative fraction. The source is a man aged 18 to 29 in good health.

CDR3 sequence (DNA): TGTGCCAGCAGTGAAACCCCCCGCGGACAGGGGAGGGCAGATACGCAGTATTTT. This codes for CASSETPRGQGRADTQYF. The J gene is TRBJ2-3, the V gene TRBV6-1, with TRBD1 matching over 9 bases. This CDR3 contains 18 residues. Germline assignment: CDR1 MNHNS and CDR2 SASEGT. J was trimmed by 4 bases and V by 2 bases; bases with no gene match: 13.

V usage is TRBV4-1 and J usage is TRBJ2-6, with TRBD1 as a possible D gene (6 bases). Trimming cost V 2 bases and J 0 bases, with 11 bases left between them. The CDR3 length is 17 residues. Germline-derived CDR1 and CDR2 are MGHRA and YSYEKL. CDR3 amino acids: CASSQTQGASGANVLTF. The CDR3 nucleotides read TGCGCCAGCAGCCAAACACAGGGTGCCTCTGGGGCCAACGTCCTGACTTTC.

The chain joins TRBV21-1 to TRBJ2-3; the table calls TRBD1, which could not be checked here. TRBV21-1 is marked as a pseudogene. CDR3 length: 14 amino acids. Here the CDR3 DNA reads TGTGCCAGCAGCACCCGGGACACTGAAGATACGCAGTATTTT. Translation gives CASSTRDTEDTQYF.

The chain is built from TRBV9 and TRBJ1-2; D is unclear. V was clipped by 1 base and J by 2 bases, with 0 bases between them. CDR3 length equals 11 residues. Germline V gene sequence: CDR1 SGDLS, CDR2 YYNGEE. This CDR3 is CASSVNYGYTF. CDR3 nucleotide sequence: TGTGCCAGCAGCGTAAACTATGGCTACACCTTC.

This chain joins TRBV27 and TRBJ1-1; D not certain. Trimming took 5 bases from V and 1 from J, leaving 20 bases between them. Germline V lookup: CDR1 MNHEY, CDR2 SMNVEV (reference sequence). The CDR3 sequence is 17 residues long. The chain's CDR3 is CASSTRGPRSQNTEAFF. CDR3 nucleotides: TGTGCCAGCAGTACCCGAGGGCCACGATCACAGAACACTGAAGCTTTCTTT.

This clone turned up a few times. The chain combines TRBV4-3 with TRBJ1-4; TRBD1 matches 8 bases. The V and J ends lost 4 bases and 7 bases, in that order; junction bases with no gene match: 5. The CDR3 covers 14 residues. Germline V gene data show CDR1 as LGHNA and CDR2 as YSLEER. In nucleotides, the CDR3 is TGCGCCAGCAGCCGGGACAGGAGAGCTGAAAAACTGTTTTTT. Translation gives CASSRDRRAEKLFF.

The chain carries TRBV7-2 and TRBJ2-5; D not certain. The end of the DNA is better explained by TRBJ2-7, so the J call may be wrong. The CDR3 contains 12 residues. The V gene's germline CDR1 is SGHTA and CDR2 FQGNSA. The CDR3 DNA is TGTGCCAGCAGCCACGACTCGTACGAGCAGTACTTC. Translation gives CASSHDSYEQYF.

This clone was detected many times. The conserved final phenylalanine or tryptophan is absent from the CDR3, which likely points to a read error. It is unclear where the CDR3 begins or ends on the DNA, so no DNA is shown, and the CDR3 is as TCRdb lists it. The chain recombines TRBV21-1 with TRBJ1-4; TRBD1 reflects the table's D call only, with no check against the DNA. TRBV21-1 is described as a pseudogene. The CDR3 is 10 amino acids long, termini counted. The CDR3 loop reads CATLKGRGSG.

This clone came up once. The chain employs TRBV5-1 and TRBJ2-5; 10 bases align to TRBD2. With 7 bases clipped from V and 4 bases from J, the junction kept 16 bases outside the gene matches. Germline CDR1 reads SGHRS; CDR2 reads YFSETQ. The CDR3 spans 17 residues. The CDR3 here is CASASLPSGRVLETQYF. Here the CDR3 DNA reads TGCGCCAGCGCCAGCTTACCGAGCGGGAGGGTTCTAGAGACCCAGTACTTC.

The chain uses TRBV21-1 and TRBJ2-7; no check of the table's D call, TRBD1, against the DNA was made. TRBV21-1 is listed as a pseudogene. This CDR3 spans 17 amino acids. CDR3 in amino acids: CASEMAGTQVPSYEQYF. CDR3 sequence (DNA): TGTGCCAGTGAGATGGCCGGGACACAGGTTCCCTCCTACGAGCAGTACTTC.

The chain is built from TRBV19 and TRBJ2-6; 8 bases match TRBD1. Unmatched junction bases numbered 7, after V lost 10 bases and J lost 2 bases. The CDR3 consists of 15 residues. Per germline, CDR1 LNHDA and CDR2 SQIVND (reference sequence). The CDR3 is CATAGGAAGANVLTF. In DNA, the CDR3 is TGTGCCACCGCAGGGGGCGCGGCTGGGGCCAACGTCCTGACTTTC.

V usage is TRBV4-3 and J usage is TRBJ1-1, with unresolved D. The V end was cut by 0 bases, the J end by 7 bases, with 6 bases between. CDR1 and CDR2 from the germline V gene are LGHNA and YSLEER. The CDR3 spans 12 residues. The CDR3 here is CASSQEAGEAFF. DNA of the CDR3: TGCGCCAGCAGCCAAGAGGCCGGTGAAGCTTTCTTT.

This clone showed up many times. Other DNA sequences within the sample encode an identical CDR3. The chain links TRBV30 to TRBJ1-5, with D hard to call. Germline V gene data show CDR1 as GTSNPN and CDR2 as SVGIG (reference sequence). Trimming shortened V by 5 bases and J by 4 bases, and 18 bases separated the two germline ends. The CDR3 is 15 residues long. The CDR3 reads CAWASGNSKNQPQHF. The CDR3 DNA follows: TGTGCCTGGGCTAGCGGCAACAGCAAAAATCAGCCCCAGCATTTT.

The genes are TRBV7-6 and TRBJ2-5, with D tentatively TRBD2 (6 bases). Gene TRBJ2-7 matches the end of the DNA better, so the J call may be wrong. Germline CDR1 reads SGHVS; CDR2 reads FNYEAQ. This CDR3 has 13 residues. CDR3: CASSTFGGAEQYF. DNA for the CDR3: TGTGCCAGCAGCACCTTCGGAGGGGCCGAGCAGTACTTC.

This sequence joins TRBV7-8 and TRBJ1-3, with 7 positions matching TRBD1. Germline values: CDR1 SGHVS, CDR2 FQNEAQ. The CDR3 has 15 residues. V trimming: 3 bases; J trimming: 2 bases; junction bases outside the gene matches: 4. CDR3 residues: CASSFGQAPGNTIYF. The CDR3 nucleotides read TGTGCCAGCAGCTTTGGACAGGCTCCTGGAAACACCATATATTTT.

The count of this clone is one. CDR3 region: CASSYSPTGDTEAFF. The CDR3, as DNA: TGTGCCAGCAGTTACTCGCCGACAGGGGACACTGAAGCTTTCTTT. The rearrangement uses TRBV6-5 and TRBJ1-1, with 8 bases lining up with TRBD1. J was trimmed by 3 bases and V by 0 bases; bases with no gene match: 3. The CDR3 spans 15 residues. CDR1 and CDR2 (germline): MNHEY, SVGAGI.

On this clone: Other nucleotide sequences from this sample produce the same CDR3. This chain connects TRBV9 to TRBJ1-1; D call uncertain. Germline V gene data show CDR1 as SGDLS and CDR2 as YYNGEE. V lost 0 bases and J lost 1, with 4 bases in between. The CDR3 sequence is 13 residues long. The chain's CDR3 is CASSVATNTEAFF. CDR3 in DNA: TGTGCCAGCAGCGTAGCTACGAACACTGAAGCTTTCTTT.

CDR3 nucleotide sequence: TGTGCCAGCGGGACAGGTCACGAAAAACTGTTTTTT. Amino acid sequence: CASGTGHEKLFF. The chain carries TRBV27 and TRBJ1-4; 8 bases line up with TRBD1. Per the germline V gene, CDR1 is MNHEY and CDR2 is SMNVEV (reference sequence). Trimming took 8 bases from V and 8 from J; bases not matched to a gene: 4. The CDR3 is 12 amino acids.

V gene TRBV9 combines with J gene TRBJ1-2, with D uncertain. Trimming took off 0 bases at V and 8 bases at J, with 14 bases between the two ends. Germline loops: CDR1 SGDLS, CDR2 YYNGEE. The CDR3 has 14 amino acids. The CDR3 DNA sequence: TGTGCCAGCAGCGTAGACGTGGCAGCTGGAGGCTACACCTTC. Its translation is CASSVDVAAGGYTF.